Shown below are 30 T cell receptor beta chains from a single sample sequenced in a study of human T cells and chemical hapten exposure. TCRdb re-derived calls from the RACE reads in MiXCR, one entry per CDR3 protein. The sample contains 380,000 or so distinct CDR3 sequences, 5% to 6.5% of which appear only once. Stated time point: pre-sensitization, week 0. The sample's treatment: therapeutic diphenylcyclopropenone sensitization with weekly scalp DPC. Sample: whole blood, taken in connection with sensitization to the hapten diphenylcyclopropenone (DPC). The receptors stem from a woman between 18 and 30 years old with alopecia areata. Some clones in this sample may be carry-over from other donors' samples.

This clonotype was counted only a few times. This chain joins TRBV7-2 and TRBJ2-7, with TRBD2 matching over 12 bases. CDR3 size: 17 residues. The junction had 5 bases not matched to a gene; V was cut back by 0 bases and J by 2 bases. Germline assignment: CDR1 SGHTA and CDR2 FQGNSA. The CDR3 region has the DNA TGTGCCAGCAGCTTAGCGGTACTAGCGGGGGGTGCCTACGAGCAGTACTTC. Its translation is CASSLAVLAGGAYEQYF.

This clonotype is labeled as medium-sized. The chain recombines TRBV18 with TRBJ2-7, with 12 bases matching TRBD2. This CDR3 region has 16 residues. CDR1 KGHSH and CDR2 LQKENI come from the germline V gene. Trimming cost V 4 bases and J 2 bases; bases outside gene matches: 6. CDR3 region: CASSRPSGGETYEQYF. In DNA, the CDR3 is TGTGCCAGCTCACGACCTAGCGGGGGGGAAACCTACGAGCAGTACTTC. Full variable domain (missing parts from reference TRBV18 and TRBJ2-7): NAGVMQNPRHLVRRRGQEARLRCSPMKGHSHVYWYRQLPEEGLKFMVYLQKENIIDESGMPKERFSAEFPKEGPSILRIQQVVRGDSAAYFCASSRPSGGETYEQYFGPGTRLTVT.

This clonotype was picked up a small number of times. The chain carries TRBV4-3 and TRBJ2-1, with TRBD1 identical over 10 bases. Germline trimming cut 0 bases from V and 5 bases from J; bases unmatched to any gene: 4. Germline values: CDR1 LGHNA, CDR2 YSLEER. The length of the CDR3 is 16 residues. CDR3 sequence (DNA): TGCGCCAGCAGCCAAGATGGGACAGGGGTCAACAATGAGCAGTTCTTC. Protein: CASSQDGTGVNNEQFF.

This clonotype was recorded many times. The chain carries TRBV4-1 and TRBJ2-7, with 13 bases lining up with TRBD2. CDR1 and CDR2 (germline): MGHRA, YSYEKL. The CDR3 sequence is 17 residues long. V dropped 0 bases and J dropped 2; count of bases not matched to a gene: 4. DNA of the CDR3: TGCGCCAGCAGCCAAGAGTCTGGACTAGCGGGGGCCTACGAGCAGTACTTC. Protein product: CASSQESGLAGAYEQYF.

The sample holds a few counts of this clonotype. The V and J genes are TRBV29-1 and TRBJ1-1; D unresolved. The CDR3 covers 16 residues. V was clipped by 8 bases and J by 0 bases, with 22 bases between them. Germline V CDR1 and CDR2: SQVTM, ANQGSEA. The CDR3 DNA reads TGCAGCTACGTTGGATGGGTTCGGGGTTTGAACACTGAAGCTTTCTTT. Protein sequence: CSYVGWVRGLNTEAFF.

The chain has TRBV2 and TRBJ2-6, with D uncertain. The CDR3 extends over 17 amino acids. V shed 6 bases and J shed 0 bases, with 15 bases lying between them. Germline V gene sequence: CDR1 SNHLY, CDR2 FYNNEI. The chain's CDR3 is CASRERAISSGANVLTF. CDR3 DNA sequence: TGTGCCAGCAGGGAAAGGGCTATTAGCTCTGGGGCCAACGTCCTGACTTTC.

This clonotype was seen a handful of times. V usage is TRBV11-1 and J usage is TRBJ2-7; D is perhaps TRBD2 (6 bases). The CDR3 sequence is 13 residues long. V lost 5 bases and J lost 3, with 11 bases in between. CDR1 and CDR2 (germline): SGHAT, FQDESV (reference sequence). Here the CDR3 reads CASSVVGGYEQYF. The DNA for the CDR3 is TGTGCCAGCAGCGTCGTGGGAGGCTACGAGCAGTACTTC.

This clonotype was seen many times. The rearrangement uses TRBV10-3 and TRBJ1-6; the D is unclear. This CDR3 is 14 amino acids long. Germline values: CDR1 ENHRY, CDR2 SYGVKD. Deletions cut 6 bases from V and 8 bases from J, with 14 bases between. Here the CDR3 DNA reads TGTGCCATCAGCTTGGCCGACGTTGATTCACCCCTCCACTTT. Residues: CAISLADVDSPLHF.

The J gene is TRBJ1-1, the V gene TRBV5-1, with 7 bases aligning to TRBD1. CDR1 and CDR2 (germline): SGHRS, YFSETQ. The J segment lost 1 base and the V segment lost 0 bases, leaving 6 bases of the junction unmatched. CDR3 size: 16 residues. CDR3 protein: CASSLVLRQGNTEAFF. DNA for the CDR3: TGCGCCAGCAGCTTGGTTCTCAGACAGGGGAACACTGAAGCTTTCTTT.

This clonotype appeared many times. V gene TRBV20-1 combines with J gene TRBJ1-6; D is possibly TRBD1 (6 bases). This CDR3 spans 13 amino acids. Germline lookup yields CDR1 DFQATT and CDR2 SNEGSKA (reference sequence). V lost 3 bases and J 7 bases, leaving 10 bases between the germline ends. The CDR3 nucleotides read TGCAGTGCTAGCCCTACAGGGAATTCACCCCTCCACTTT. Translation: CSASPTGNSPLHF.

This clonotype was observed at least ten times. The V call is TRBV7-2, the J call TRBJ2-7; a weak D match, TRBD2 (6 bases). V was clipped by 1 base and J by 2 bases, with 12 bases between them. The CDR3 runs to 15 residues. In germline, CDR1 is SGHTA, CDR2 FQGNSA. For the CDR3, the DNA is TGTGCCAGCAGCTTAGAACGGGGGACCACCTACGAGCAGTACTTC. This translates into CASSLERGTTYEQYF.

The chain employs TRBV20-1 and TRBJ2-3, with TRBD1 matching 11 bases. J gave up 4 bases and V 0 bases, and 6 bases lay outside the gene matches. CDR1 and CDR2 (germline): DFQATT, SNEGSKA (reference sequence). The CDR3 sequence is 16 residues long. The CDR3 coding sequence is TGCAGTGCTAGAGATCCCGGGACAGGGGGAGCAGATACGCAGTATTTT. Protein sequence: CSARDPGTGGADTQYF.

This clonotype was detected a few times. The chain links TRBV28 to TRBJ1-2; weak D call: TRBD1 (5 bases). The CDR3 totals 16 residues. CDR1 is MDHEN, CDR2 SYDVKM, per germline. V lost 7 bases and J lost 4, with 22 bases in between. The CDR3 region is CASIGANWDGLYGYTF. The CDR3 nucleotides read TGTGCCAGCATCGGCGCAAATTGGGACGGACTCTATGGCTACACCTTC.

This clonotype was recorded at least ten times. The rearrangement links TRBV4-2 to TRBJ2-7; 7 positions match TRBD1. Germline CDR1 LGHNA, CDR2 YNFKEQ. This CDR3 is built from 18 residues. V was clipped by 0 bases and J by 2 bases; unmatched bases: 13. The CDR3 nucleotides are TGTGCCAGCAGCCAAGACTCCCTCGCCGGGACAGTGGCCTACGAGCAGTACTTC. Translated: CASSQDSLAGTVAYEQYF.

Here the CDR3 DNA reads TGTGCCAGCAGTCTAATTGGTTCACCAAACACTGAAGCTTTCTTT. Translated: CASSLIGSPNTEAFF. The chain combines TRBV27 with TRBJ1-1, with D uncertain. The CDR3 is 15 residues long. Trimming pared 5 bases from V and 2 bases from J, leaving 15 bases between. Per the germline V gene, CDR1 is MNHEY and CDR2 is SMNVEV (reference sequence).

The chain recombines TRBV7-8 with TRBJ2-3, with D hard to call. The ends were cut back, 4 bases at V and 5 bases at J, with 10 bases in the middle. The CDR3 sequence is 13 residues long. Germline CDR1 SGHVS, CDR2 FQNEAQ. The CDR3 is CASSSQSIDTQYF. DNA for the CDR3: TGTGCCAGCAGCTCCCAGTCGATAGATACGCAGTATTTT.

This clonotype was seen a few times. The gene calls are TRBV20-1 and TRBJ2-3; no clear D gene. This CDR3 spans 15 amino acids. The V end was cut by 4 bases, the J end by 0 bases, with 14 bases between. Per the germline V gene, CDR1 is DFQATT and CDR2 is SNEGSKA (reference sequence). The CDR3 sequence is CSAIRRRSSTDTQYF. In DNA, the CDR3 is TGCAGTGCTATTCGGCGGCGGAGTAGCACAGATACGCAGTATTTT.

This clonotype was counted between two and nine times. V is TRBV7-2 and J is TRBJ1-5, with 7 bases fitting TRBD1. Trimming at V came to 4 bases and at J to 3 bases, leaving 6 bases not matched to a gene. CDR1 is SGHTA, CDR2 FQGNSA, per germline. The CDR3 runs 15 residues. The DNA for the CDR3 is TGTGCCAGCAGCTACAGGGGAGGGATCAATCAGCCCCAGCATTTT. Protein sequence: CASSYRGGINQPQHF.

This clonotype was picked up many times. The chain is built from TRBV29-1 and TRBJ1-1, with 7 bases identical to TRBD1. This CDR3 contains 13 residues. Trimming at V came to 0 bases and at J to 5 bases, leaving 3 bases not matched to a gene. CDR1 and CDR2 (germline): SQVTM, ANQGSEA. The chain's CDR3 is CSVEDNRGTEAFF. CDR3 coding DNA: TGCAGCGTTGAAGACAACAGGGGAACTGAAGCTTTCTTT.

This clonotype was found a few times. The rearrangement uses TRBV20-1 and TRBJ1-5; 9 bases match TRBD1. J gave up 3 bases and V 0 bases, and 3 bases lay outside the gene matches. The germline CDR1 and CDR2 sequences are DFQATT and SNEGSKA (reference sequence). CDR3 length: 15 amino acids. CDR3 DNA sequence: TGCAGTGCTAGAGATCGGGACAGGGTCAATCAGCCCCAGCATTTT. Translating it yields CSARDRDRVNQPQHF.

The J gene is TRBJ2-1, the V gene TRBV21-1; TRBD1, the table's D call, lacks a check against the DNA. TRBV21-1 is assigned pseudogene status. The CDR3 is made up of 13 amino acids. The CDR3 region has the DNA TGTGCCAGCAGAGTAGGCCCCCGCAATGAGCAGTTCTTC. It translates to CASRVGPRNEQFF.

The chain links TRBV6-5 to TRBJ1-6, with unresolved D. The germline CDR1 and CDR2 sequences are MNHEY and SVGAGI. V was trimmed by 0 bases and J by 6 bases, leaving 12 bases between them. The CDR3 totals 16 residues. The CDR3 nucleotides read TGTGCCAGCAGTTACTCGAATATTCCGATTAATTCACCCCTCCACTTT. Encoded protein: CASSYSNIPINSPLHF.

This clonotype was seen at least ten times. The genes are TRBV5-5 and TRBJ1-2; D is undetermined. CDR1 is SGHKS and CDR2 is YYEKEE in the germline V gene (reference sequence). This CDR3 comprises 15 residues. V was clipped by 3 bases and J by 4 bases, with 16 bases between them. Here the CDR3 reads CASSSSIGMTYGYTF. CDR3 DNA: TGTGCCAGCAGCTCCTCGATTGGCATGACCTATGGCTACACCTTC.

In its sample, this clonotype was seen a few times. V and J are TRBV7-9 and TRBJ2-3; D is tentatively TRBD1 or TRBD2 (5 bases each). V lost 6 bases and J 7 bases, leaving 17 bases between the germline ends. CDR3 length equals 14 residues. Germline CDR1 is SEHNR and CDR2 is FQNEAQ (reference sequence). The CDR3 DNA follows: TGTGCCAGCAGTCCTCCTCCGGGACCCCATACGCAGTATTTT. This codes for CASSPPPGPHTQYF.

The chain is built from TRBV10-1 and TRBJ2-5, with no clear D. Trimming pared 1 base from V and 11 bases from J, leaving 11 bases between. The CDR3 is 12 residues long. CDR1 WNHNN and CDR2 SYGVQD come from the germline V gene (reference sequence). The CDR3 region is CASSELGILQYF. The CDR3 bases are TGCGCCAGCAGTGAGTTAGGAATTCTGCAGTACTTC.

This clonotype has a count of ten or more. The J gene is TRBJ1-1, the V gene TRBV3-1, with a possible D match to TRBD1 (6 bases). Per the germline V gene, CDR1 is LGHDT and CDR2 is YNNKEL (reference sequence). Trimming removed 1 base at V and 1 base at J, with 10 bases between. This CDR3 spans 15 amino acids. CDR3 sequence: CASSQGGRGNTEAFF. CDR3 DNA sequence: TGTGCCAGCAGCCAAGGAGGCAGGGGGAACACTGAAGCTTTCTTT.

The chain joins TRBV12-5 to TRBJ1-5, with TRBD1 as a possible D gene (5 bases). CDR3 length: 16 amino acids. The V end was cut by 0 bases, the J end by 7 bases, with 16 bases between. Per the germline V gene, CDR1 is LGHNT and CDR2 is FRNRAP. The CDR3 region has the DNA TGTGCTAGTGGTTTGGTAGTGGGGCCAGGGCCACAGCCCCAGCATTTT. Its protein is CASGLVVGPGPQPQHF.

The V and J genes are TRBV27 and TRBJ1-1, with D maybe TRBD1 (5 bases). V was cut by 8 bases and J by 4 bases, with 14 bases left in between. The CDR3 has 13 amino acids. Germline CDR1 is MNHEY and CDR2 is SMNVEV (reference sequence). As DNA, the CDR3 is TGTGCCAGCGGGACTTGGGGCATCACTGAAGCTTTCTTT. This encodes CASGTWGITEAFF.

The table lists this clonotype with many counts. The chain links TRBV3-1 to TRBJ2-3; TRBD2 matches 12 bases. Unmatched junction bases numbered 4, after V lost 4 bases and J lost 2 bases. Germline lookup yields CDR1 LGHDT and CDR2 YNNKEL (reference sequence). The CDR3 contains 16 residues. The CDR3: CASSLTSGGPTDTQYF. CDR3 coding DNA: TGTGCCAGCAGCCTGACTAGCGGGGGTCCCACAGATACGCAGTATTTT.

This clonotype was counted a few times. CDR3 bases: TGCAGCGTTGAAACACAGGGTTGGAACCAGTACTTC. This sequence encodes CSVETQGWNQYF. This rearrangement joins TRBV29-1 to TRBJ2-5; D is perhaps TRBD1 (6 bases). Between the trimmed V and J ends, which lost 2 bases and 10 bases, there was a span of 14 bases. Germline CDR1 and CDR2: SQVTM and ANQGSEA. CDR3 length: 12 residues.